Listed below are T cell receptor beta chains from one sample, sequenced in a study of identical twins. TCRdb itself ran the 5' RACE reads through MiXCR, one entry per CDR3 protein. The sample consists of 700,000 or so distinct CDR3 sequences, over 8.5% of them appearing once. These sequences were also reported in another study, on yellow fever vaccine responses in identical twins.

What was sequenced was PBMCs. Source of these receptors: a woman younger than 35 in good health. The conserved cysteine and the conserved F or W are not part of the CDR3 here. A D gene is named only where the DNA matches it firmly.

j_gene | d_gene | v_gene | CDR3aa
TRBJ1-6 | . | TRBV20-1 | SARGSAPGNSPLH
TRBJ2-5 | . | TRBV14 | ASSQDMRQRRY
TRBJ2-2 | . | TRBV7-9 | ASSPVEGGHTGELF
TRBJ1-6 | . | TRBV12-3/TRBV12-4 | ASSLAGINSPLH
TRBJ1-1 | . | TRBV11-2 | ASCNSYTEAF
TRBJ1-1 | . | TRBV29-1 | SVEDRGVGTEAF
TRBJ2-7 | TRBD1 | TRBV25-1 | ASSGYLEGQDFYEQY
TRBJ2-5 | . | TRBV12-3/TRBV12-4 | ASSPNPGTETQY
TRBJ2-1 | . | TRBV5-6 | ASSLEDVGNEQF
TRBJ1-2 | TRBD1 | TRBV29-1 | SVDRGKELTNYGYT
TRBJ2-4 | TRBD2 | TRBV29-1 | SVSGTSGREAKNIQY
TRBJ2-7 | TRBD1 | TRBV18 | ASSPGDRGRGQY
TRBJ2-7 | TRBD1 | TRBV10-3 | AISESQGAYEQY
TRBJ2-1 | TRBD1 | TRBV5-1 | ASSPIPGGAYNEQF
TRBJ2-7 | TRBD2 | TRBV11-2 | ASSPYVVLAGEGEQY
TRBJ2-3 | . | TRBV7-2 | ASSLAGLDTQY
TRBJ2-7 | TRBD1 | TRBV20-1 | SAMLQGLHEQY
TRBJ2-1 | . | TRBV15 | ATSRGPGIVNEQF
TRBJ2-3 | TRBD2 | TRBV7-9 | ASSYSGGAGVTTQY
TRBJ1-1 | TRBD1 | TRBV20-1 | SAGRTGVRAEAF
TRBJ2-5 | . | TRBV7-9 | ASSLRSGTQY
TRBJ1-5 | . | TRBV5-1 | ASSPGNQQPQH
TRBJ2-5 | TRBD2 | TRBV27 | ASSFVAGETQY
TRBJ2-1 | TRBD1 | TRBV7-2 | ASSSGTGAYNEQF
TRBJ2-2 | TRBD2 | TRBV10-3 | AINAGVNTGELF
TRBJ2-3 | . | TRBV11-2 | ASSVDRGDTQY
TRBJ2-7 | . | TRBV4-3 | ASSQDRDYEQY
TRBJ2-7 | . | TRBV29-1 | SAWGGNIYEQY
TRBJ2-7 | TRBD1 | TRBV13 | ASSDRGQAYEQY
TRBJ2-7 | . | TRBV12-3/TRBV12-4 | ASSLWGVDEQY
TRBJ2-1 | TRBD2 | TRBV2 | ASSVISGGRYNEQF
TRBJ2-5 | TRBD2 | TRBV20-1 | SARAGTSGGARKTQY
TRBJ2-6 | . | TRBV18 | ASPADFGANVLT
TRBJ2-1 | . | TRBV27 | ASSLGVTLNNEQF
TRBJ2-7 | . | TRBV18 | ASSPTDGGSYEQY
TRBJ2-7 | . | TRBV6-2/TRBV6-3 | ASKTFEGYEQY
TRBJ2-1 | . | TRBV6-6 | ASSYSRVNEQF
TRBJ2-7 | TRBD1 | TRBV19 | ASSIKGQGGYEQY
TRBJ2-7 | TRBD1 | TRBV30 | AWSAGQGMNEQY
TRBJ1-1 | . | TRBV6-1 | ASSLGVFTEAF
TRBJ2-7 | TRBD1 | TRBV6-1 | ASNRDRSSYEQY
TRBJ2-3 | TRBD2 | TRBV29-1 | SVEDFGGVTDTQY
TRBJ1-2 | TRBD1 | TRBV10-3 | AISEGQGDT
TRBJ2-1 | . | TRBV12-3/TRBV12-4 | ASSLALWDEQF
TRBJ2-1 | . | TRBV18 | ASSKADNEQF
TRBJ2-1 | . | TRBV27 | ASRPTGFNEQF
TRBJ1-2 | . | TRBV7-3 | ASSPTRDGYGYT
TRBJ2-1 | TRBD2 | TRBV6-2/TRBV6-3 | ASSYSTDYGGYNEQF
TRBJ1-5 | . | TRBV4-3 | ASSQGTDNQPQH
TRBJ2-1 | . | TRBV14 | ASSQEVGSYNEQF
TRBJ2-7 | TRBD2 | TRBV12-3/TRBV12-4 | ASSLDGGARNEQY
TRBJ2-1 | TRBD2 | TRBV20-1 | SAPTSGGDYNEQF
TRBJ2-7 | . | TRBV6-6 | ASSTGTTYEQY